These T cell receptor beta chains were read from a single sample in a study of T cells in localized non-small cell lung cancer. Data came from immunoSEQ multiplex PCR; TCRdb stores just in-frame clones and leaves some out. The sample records some 3,400 clones, around 24% being singletons. Sequences were derived from lung tumor tissue, sampled before any cancer treatment. All receptors come from a woman aged 35 to 69 with stage I lung adenocarcinoma. CDR3s include the opening cysteine and the closing phenylalanine or tryptophan. Each record gives: J gene, clone size, D gene, V gene, CDR3 DNA, CDR3 protein. D genes are given only for firm matches. Size values are once, few and many counts, or a class for expanded clones, and some rows have none.

TRBJ2-1	NA	TRBD1	TRBV9	TGTGCCAGCAACCGGGACAGGGGCAATGAGCAGTTCTTC	CASNRDRGNEQFF
TRBJ1-2	few	NA	TRBV4-1	TGCGCCAGCAGCCAAGATCGGGCAGGGAATGGCTACACCTTC	CASSQDRAGNGYTF
TRBJ2-1	few	TRBD2	TRBV19	TGTGCCAGTACCTATCCCGGGACTAGCGGGAGGTGGGAGCAGTTCTTC	CASTYPGTSGRWEQFF
TRBJ1-2	few	NA	TRBV12-5	TGTGCTAGTGGTTTGACGCCCGACAACTATGGCTACACCTTC	CASGLTPDNYGYTF
TRBJ2-1	NA	TRBD2	TRBV6-8	TGTGCCAGCAGGGGACTAGCGGGAGACGATCTTTACAATGAGCAGTTCTTC	CASRGLAGDDLYNEQFF
TRBJ2-7	few	TRBD1	TRBV6-8	TGTGCCAGCAGTTACGGACAGGGTAGTCGCTCCTACGAGCAGTACTTC	CASSYGQGSRSYEQYF
TRBJ2-7	NA	NA	TRBV6-8	TGTGCCAGCAGTCCGGCCTCCTACGAGCAGTACTTC	CASSPASYEQYF
TRBJ2-7	few	NA	TRBV9	TGTGCCAGCAGCGTAGAACAGGGCGGCTACGAGCAGTACTTC	CASSVEQGGYEQYF
TRBJ2-3	NA	TRBD2	TRBV23-1	TGCGCCAGCAGTCTTTCCAGGACTAGCGGGAGAGGGAGGGAAGATACGCAGTATTTT	CASSLSRTSGRGREDTQYF
TRBJ1-1	NA	NA	TRBV9	TGTGCCAGCAGTGAAGAGGCGGGTTACACTGAAGCTTTCTTT	CASSEEAGYTEAFF
TRBJ1-2	few	TRBD1	TRBV11-3	TGTGCCAGCAGCCCACAGGGACAGGGCCGTGGCTACACCTTC	CASSPQGQGRGYTF